This TCR beta chain was captured by sequencing in a study of neoadjuvant nivolumab and ipilimumab in lung cancer. For the study at large: Patients got nivolumab 3 mg/kg on days 1, 15 and 29; combination added ipilimumab 1 mg/kg day 1. Findings and limits, study-wide: TCR clonality did not significantly correlate with pathologic tumor regression. Compared with tumor-adjacent uninvolved lung, resected tumors showed greater richness and clonality. From pretherapy to surgery, tumor richness and clonality rose with dual therapy.

The CDR3 is 15 amino acids. The J segment lost 5 bases and the V segment lost 3 bases, leaving 8 bases of the junction unmatched. Germline CDR1 is KGHSH and CDR2 is LQKENI. Remarks on this clone: Its antigen is unidentified.

Measured with immunoSEQ multiplex PCR; TCRdb has only the in-frame clones, and not every one. The data contain over 25,000 clones, about three quarters of them singletons. The material was tumor tissue, obtained after neoadjuvant nivolumab, alone or with ipilimumab, at or shortly before surgery. The chain carries TRBV18 and TRBJ1-1, with TRBD1 matching 8 bases. The sequence was collected from an adult with non-small cell lung cancer. The CDR3 DNA is TGTGCCAGCTCACCTCGGACAGGGATAGCGACTGAAGCTTTCTTT. Encoded protein: CASSPRTGIATEAFF.